Listed here is a single TCR beta chain. What this receptor recognizes is not known. Base qualities are not provided; no much larger clone lies one nucleotide away. Trimming takes 2 bases from V and 7 bases from J, and the germline ends sit 15 bases apart. According to the germline V gene, CDR1 reads SGHVS and CDR2 reads FQNEAQ. The CDR3 goes from the cysteine to the phenylalanine over 14 residues. Only the CDR3 DNA stays, 42 bases, in frame from base 1. Using the deep immunoSEQ assay, TCR CDR3 regions were amplified from genomic DNA by multiplex PCR. Extracted genomic DNA from each cell subset was spread evenly across all wells of several immunoSEQ 96-well plates, with each plate serving as a replicate. Each replicate PCR for sorted subsets received around 0.2 ug genomic DNA, equal to tens of thousands of T cell genomes. Purified libraries were measured with a Qubit 3.0 fluorometer, size-checked on a Bioanalyzer 2100, and measured again with the KAPA Library Quantification kit. Every immunoSEQ 96-well plate was sequenced on a separate single-read 150-cycle Illumina NextSeq 550 flow cell. In the source study's methods: Because the immunoSEQ output included only junctional sequences and no quality scores, the filtering could not be the same as the filtering used for full-length reads. Sequences were annotated with PyIR, a Python wrapper for IgBLAST v1.9, using IMGT germline references to assign V/J genes and CDR3. Any read was removed if the V/J assignment was weak (E-value above 1e-6), the CDR3 was missing, or the read contained stop codons, out-of-frame junctions, or ambiguous translated residues. V3J clonotypes were defined as sequences sharing an identical inferred V gene, J gene, and CDR3 amino acid sequence. Percentage overlap between repertoires was calculated by dividing the number of shared unique clonotypes by the size of the smaller repertoire. RTK rarefaction, the Chao1 estimator, and Recon v2.1 estimates of unobserved clonotypes were used to assess repertoire richness. Generation probabilities for all TCRbeta clonotypes obtained by the gDNA method from several donors were computed using OLGA. Here the immuneACCESS table is served through TCRdb, limited to in-frame sequences with V and J called. Missing clones are a known gap in these copies; in checked studies unresolved V genes cover under half, and the rest lacks a known reason. V and J calls and clone size come straight from that table; D and trimming were deduced from the DNA. This sample holds about 1 million clones; around 76% were observed only once. The ten top clones hold roughly 1.4% of the sample.

The sample originates from a study of shared clonotypes between healthy human individuals (dated by TCRdb to 2018 to 2020). General notes on the study: The cohort included a few men and a couple of women between 18 and 49 years of age. For each donor, three plates each were used for CD4 naive and CD4 memory, two plates were used for CD8 naive, and one plate was used for CD8 memory. To estimate repertoire size and how much clonotype sharing occurs between individuals, the study deeply sequenced the blood TCR repertoires of five healthy adults. To increase sequencing depth and limit assay-specific biases, TCR repertoire library preparation and sequencing were carried out by different laboratories using diverse techniques. Between about 0.9 and 10 billion PBMCs per donor were obtained by leukapheresis.

Points the paper makes about the study in general: Sampling was restricted to blood, and TCR repertoires in tissue are likely to differ from TCR repertoires in blood. Estimated clonotype richness was generally larger for naive than for memory subsets. Incomplete sequencing was indicated by rarefaction of sorted-subset datasets, despite the large sequencing depth. Pairwise subsampling indicated that sequencing depth was expected to affect the degree of clonotype sharing among donors. Compared with non-shared clonotypes, clonotypes shared by all four sorted-subset donors had higher generation probabilities. Because the study included a small number of donors, the genetic and exposure-history diversity represented was limited. Across four donors, approximately 5% of naive CD4, over 3% of naive CD8, about 2.3% of memory CD4, and 0.4% of memory CD8 clonotypes were shared.

Healthy HIV-negative adults with no recently reported acute infections or vaccinations were included as donors. Only Caucasian adults living in Nashville, Tennessee, USA were represented among the donors. CD4+ T cells were enriched by magnetic negative selection; naive cells were then positively selected on CD45RA, and the negative fraction formed the memory subset. Blood was collected by leukapheresis, and PBMCs were isolated by Ficoll-Histopaque density gradient centrifugation and then cryopreserved in liquid nitrogen vapor phase. Purity and quantity of every magnetically sorted T cell population were checked by analytical flow cytometry. Genomic DNA was isolated from each sorted fraction and quantified by UV absorbance on a Nanodrop 2000c.

This TCR derives from a man in his late teens or twenties in good health. Sequencing used memory CD4+ T cells sorted from blood. Sample cell subset or site, as interpreted from the label and publication: CD45RA-negative fraction. The chain employs TRBV7-8 and TRBJ2-7; the D gene is perhaps TRBD1, from 5 matching bases. The CDR3 amino acid sequence is: CASSLLSRAVEQYF. The DNA sequence follows: TGTGCCAGCAGCTTATTGAGCAGGGCGGTTGAGCAGTACTTC.